Listed below are T cell receptor beta chains from one sample, sequenced in a study of blood T cells in healthy people across ages. TCRdb re-derived calls from the 5' RACE reads in MiXCR, one entry per CDR3 protein. Of about a million distinct CDR3 sequences detected, roughly half appear once; the ten largest clones hold around 21%. Sequenced input: blood. These receptors were taken from a woman aged 60-70 years in good health. Both conserved end residues are trimmed from each CDR3.

V: TRBV12-3/TRBV12-4
CDR3: ASSPQGLAGSIGQY

V: TRBV7-2
CDR3: ASSPRLVGTAYGYT

V: TRBV20-1
CDR3: SASYRESEQY

V: TRBV14
CDR3: ASSQQVGSQGY

V: TRBV11-2
CDR3: ASRTSGTNQETQY

V: TRBV4-2
CDR3: ASSHPGTSGKVTRTQY

V: TRBV5-1
CDR3: ASSPDRRIGELF

V: TRBV7-9
CDR3: ASVAGGDEQF

V: TRBV3-1
CDR3: ASSQGQSSPNQPQH

V: TRBV2
CDR3: AGHYRAEDTQY

V: TRBV7-2
CDR3: ASSSGEGGSDKY

V: TRBV7-2
CDR3: ASSLDPSRLYEQY

V: TRBV6-4
CDR3: ASSGPSGVNVLT

V: TRBV9
CDR3: ASSPSPGHRDSPSSYEQY

V: TRBV5-4
CDR3: ASSLRSGLSTDTQY

V: TRBV29-1
CDR3: SVAESFNEKLF

V: TRBV5-1
CDR3: ASSRRTGGTYGYT

V: TRBV28
CDR3: ASSTVTLRGFESPLH

V: TRBV28
CDR3: ASSLGGIGEKLF

V: TRBV29-1
CDR3: SVDVTSGSVERF

V: TRBV28
CDR3: ASSPVSGVRSPLH

V: TRBV28
CDR3: ASSLFWRGQRNQPQH

V: TRBV28
CDR3: ASSYYRGSSYEQY

V: TRBV20-1
CDR3: SARDSGGTNNEQF

V: TRBV18
CDR3: ASSPTTEDTQY

V: TRBV19
CDR3: ASSIMAGDNEQF

V: TRBV5-6
CDR3: ASSVIPGQGAPLH

V: TRBV5-1
CDR3: ASSRGDADTGELF

V: TRBV5-1
CDR3: AGSPGTSGIYEQF

V: TRBV9
CDR3: AGSRPSTDTQY

V: TRBV7-2
CDR3: ASSSSGTGGEKLF

V: TRBV20-1
CDR3: SATPGTGSYEQY

V: TRBV4-2
CDR3: ASSRGIAGGHDEQY

V: TRBV12-3/TRBV12-4
CDR3: ASSFPRRVNTQY

V: TRBV6-2/TRBV6-3
CDR3: ASSHFTEAF

V: TRBV25-1
CDR3: ASSAFRGPDSPLH

V: TRBV5-1
CDR3: ASSSRDRALAGSYEQY

V: TRBV20-1
CDR3: SALGGSRTGANVLT

V: TRBV6-5
CDR3: VSTRRENQPQH

V: TRBV20-1
CDR3: SASESGYTDTQY

V: TRBV12-3/TRBV12-4
CDR3: ASSFRTSGKTQY

V: TRBV4-3
CDR3: ASSQELLVVGNQETQY

V: TRBV12-3/TRBV12-4
CDR3: ASSFAYEQY

V: TRBV5-1
CDR3: ASSGERGHSYEQY

V: TRBV6-1
CDR3: ASMRGGSGWSNEQF

V: TRBV6-5
CDR3: ASSRLSGGEIYEQF

V: TRBV20-1
CDR3: SYGWYNEQF

V: TRBV29-1
CDR3: SVERDREGEQY

V: TRBV7-2
CDR3: ASSTQPGLNTDTQY

V: TRBV28
CDR3: ASRSPMNTEAF

V: TRBV20-1
CDR3: SIPWGETQY

V: TRBV29-1
CDR3: SVEAGFADTQY